Below are 6 T cell receptor beta chains sequenced from a single sample in a study of radiotherapy plus CTLA-4 blockade in lung cancer. Data came from immunoSEQ multiplex PCR; TCRdb stores just in-frame clones and leaves some out. The table records some 110,000 clones, 75% to 80% of them present only once. Specimen: peripheral blood, collected from a patient treated with radiotherapy plus ipilimumab. These TCRs come from a human donor with non-small cell lung cancer who had a partial response to radiotherapy plus ipilimumab.

This chain joins TRBV6-5 and TRBJ2-7, with no clear D. In germline, CDR1 is MNHEY, CDR2 SVGAGI. The CDR3 is 14 residues long. The V and J ends lost 2 bases and 3 bases respectively, with 11 bases between them. The CDR3 region is CASSYRDKNYEQYF. DNA for the CDR3: TGTGCCAGCAGTTACCGAGACAAAAACTACGAGCAGTACTTC.

The rearrangement uses TRBV30 and TRBJ1-2; tentatively, D is TRBD1 (6 bases). CDR1 is GTSNPN and CDR2 is SVGIG in the germline V gene (reference sequence). V lost 4 bases, J lost 8 bases, and 20 bases lay in between. This CDR3 is built from 14 residues. The CDR3 region has the DNA TGTGCCTGGACCTTCACCGGGACAATCGGCGGCTACACCTTC. It yields the protein CAWTFTGTIGGYTF.

This clone appeared many times. V and J are TRBV19 and TRBJ2-1, with TRBD2 as a possible D gene (6 bases). The CDR3 contains 16 residues. V was cut by 6 bases and J by 6 bases, with 21 bases left in between. Germline-derived CDR1 and CDR2 are LNHDA and SQIVND (reference sequence). The CDR3 sequence: CASSTPWGEESNEQFF. CDR3 sequence (DNA): TGTGCCAGTAGCACCCCGTGGGGGGAGGAATCCAATGAGCAGTTCTTC.

This clone was observed a single time. The chain joins TRBV30 to TRBJ1-5, with 10 bases that match TRBD1. Germline V lookup: CDR1 GTSNPN, CDR2 SVGIG (reference sequence). The length of the CDR3 is 13 residues. Germline trimming cut 8 bases from V and 6 bases from J; bases unmatched to any gene: 7. DNA of the CDR3: TGTGCCGGCGGACAGGGGGGGACTCAGCCCCAGCATTTT. This gives the protein CAGGQGGTQPQHF.

The CDR3 bases are TGTGCCAGCAGCCTAACAGGGTCCGAAGCTTTCTTT. Translated: CASSLTGSEAFF. The rearrangement joins TRBV2 to TRBJ1-1; the D gene is possibly TRBD1 (6 bases). Germline V lookup: CDR1 SNHLY, CDR2 FYNNEI. The CDR3 contains 12 residues. Trimming stripped 6 bases from V and 8 bases from J, with 13 bases between.

V is TRBV5-1 and J is TRBJ2-1; 10 bases fit TRBD2. This CDR3 has 17 residues. CDR1 is SGHRS and CDR2 is YFSETQ in the germline V gene. The V segment lost 4 bases and the J segment 5 bases; nucleotides outside the gene matches: 12. The CDR3 coding sequence is TGCGCCAGCAGCCCCCGATTTAGCGGGAGGACGAACAATGAGCAGTTCTTC. Residues: CASSPRFSGRTNNEQFF. The variable domain in full, with the rest retrieved from reference TRBV5-1 and TRBJ2-1, is KAGVTQTPRYLIKTRGQQVTLSCSPISGHRSVSWYQQTPGQGLQFLFEYFSETQRNKGNFPGRFSGRQFSNSRSEMNVSTLELGDSALYLCASSPRFSGRTNNEQFFGPGTRLTVL.